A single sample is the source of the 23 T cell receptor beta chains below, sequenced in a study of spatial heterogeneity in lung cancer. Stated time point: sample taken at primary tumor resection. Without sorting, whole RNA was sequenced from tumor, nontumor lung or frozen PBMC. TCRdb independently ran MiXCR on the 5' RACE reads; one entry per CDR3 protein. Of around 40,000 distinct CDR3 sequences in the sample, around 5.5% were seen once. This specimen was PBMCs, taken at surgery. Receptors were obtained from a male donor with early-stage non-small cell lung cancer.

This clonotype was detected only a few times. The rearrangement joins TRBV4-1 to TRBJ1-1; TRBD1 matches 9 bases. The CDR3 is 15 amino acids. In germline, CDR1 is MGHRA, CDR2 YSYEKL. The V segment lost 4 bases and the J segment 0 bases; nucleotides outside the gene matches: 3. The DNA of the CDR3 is TGCGCCAGCAGCCCTTGGACAGGGGTGAACACTGAAGCTTTCTTT. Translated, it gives CASSPWTGVNTEAFF.

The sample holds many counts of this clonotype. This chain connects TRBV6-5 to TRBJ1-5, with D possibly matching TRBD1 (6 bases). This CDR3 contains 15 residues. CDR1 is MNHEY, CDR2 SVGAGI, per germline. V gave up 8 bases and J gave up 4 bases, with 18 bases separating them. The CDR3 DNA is TGTGCCAGCTCTCTGGGGCAGGGGAAAAATCAGCCCCAGCATTTT. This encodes CASSLGQGKNQPQHF.

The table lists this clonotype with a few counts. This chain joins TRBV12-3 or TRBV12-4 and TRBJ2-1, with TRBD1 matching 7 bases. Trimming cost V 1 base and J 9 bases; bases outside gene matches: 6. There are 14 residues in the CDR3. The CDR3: CASSLGRQGGEQFF. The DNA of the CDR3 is TGTGCCAGCAGTTTAGGCCGACAGGGCGGTGAGCAGTTCTTC.

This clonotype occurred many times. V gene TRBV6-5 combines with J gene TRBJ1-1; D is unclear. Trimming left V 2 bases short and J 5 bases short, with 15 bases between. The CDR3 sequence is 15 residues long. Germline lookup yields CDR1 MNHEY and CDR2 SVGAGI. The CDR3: CASSYPGGMGTEAFF. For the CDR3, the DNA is TGTGCCAGCAGTTACCCTGGTGGAATGGGGACTGAAGCTTTCTTT.

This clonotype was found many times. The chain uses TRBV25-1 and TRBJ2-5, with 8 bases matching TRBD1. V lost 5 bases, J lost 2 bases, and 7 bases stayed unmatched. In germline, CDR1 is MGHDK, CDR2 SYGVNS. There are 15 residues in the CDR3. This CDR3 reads CASSSDRASQETQYF. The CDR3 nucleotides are TGTGCCAGCAGTTCGGACAGGGCCTCGCAAGAGACCCAGTACTTC.

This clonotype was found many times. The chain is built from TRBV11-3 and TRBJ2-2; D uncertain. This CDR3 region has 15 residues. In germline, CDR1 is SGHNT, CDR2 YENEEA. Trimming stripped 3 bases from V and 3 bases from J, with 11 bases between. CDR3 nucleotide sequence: TGTGCCAGCAGCTTTCCGGACCGTTACACCGGGGAGCTGTTTTTT. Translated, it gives CASSFPDRYTGELFF.

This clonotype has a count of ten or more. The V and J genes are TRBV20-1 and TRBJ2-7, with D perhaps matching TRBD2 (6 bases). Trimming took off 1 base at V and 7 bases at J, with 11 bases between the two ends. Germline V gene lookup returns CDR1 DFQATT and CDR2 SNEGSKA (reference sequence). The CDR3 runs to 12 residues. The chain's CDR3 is CSARGPGREQYF. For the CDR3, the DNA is TGCAGTGCTAGAGGACCCGGGAGAGAGCAGTACTTC.

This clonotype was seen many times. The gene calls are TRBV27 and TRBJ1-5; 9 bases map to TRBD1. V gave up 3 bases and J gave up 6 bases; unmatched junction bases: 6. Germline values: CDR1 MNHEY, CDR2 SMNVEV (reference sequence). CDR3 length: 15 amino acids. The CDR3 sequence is CASSFRPGQGQPQHF. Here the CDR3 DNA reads TGTGCCAGCAGTTTCCGTCCGGGACAGGGTCAGCCCCAGCATTTT.

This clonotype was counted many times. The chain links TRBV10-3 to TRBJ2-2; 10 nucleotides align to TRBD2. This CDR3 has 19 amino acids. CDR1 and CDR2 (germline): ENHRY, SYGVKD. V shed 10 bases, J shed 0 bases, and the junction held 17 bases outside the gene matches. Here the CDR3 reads CATQRSASGGPTNTGELFF. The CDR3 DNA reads TGTGCCACCCAACGTTCCGCTAGCGGGGGCCCTACGAACACCGGGGAGCTGTTTTTT.

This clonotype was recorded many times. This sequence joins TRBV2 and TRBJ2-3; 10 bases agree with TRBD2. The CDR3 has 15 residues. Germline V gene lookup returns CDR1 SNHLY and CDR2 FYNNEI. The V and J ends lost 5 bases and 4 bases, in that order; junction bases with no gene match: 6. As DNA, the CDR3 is TGTGCCAGCAGTTATGCCAGCGGGGGGGCAGATACGCAGTATTTT. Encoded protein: CASSYASGGADTQYF.

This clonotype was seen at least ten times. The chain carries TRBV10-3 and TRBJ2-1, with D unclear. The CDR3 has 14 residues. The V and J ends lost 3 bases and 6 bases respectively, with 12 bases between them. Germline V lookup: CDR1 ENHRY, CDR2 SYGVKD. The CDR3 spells CAISEWGMGNEQFF. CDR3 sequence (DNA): TGTGCCATCAGTGAATGGGGTATGGGCAATGAGCAGTTCTTC.

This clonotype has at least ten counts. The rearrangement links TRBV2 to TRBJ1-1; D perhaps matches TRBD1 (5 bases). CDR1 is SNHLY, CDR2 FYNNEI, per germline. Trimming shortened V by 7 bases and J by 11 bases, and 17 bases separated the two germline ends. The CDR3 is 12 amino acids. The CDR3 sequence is CASTGPPSVAFF. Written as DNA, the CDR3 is TGTGCCAGCACGGGACCGCCGAGTGTTGCTTTCTTT.

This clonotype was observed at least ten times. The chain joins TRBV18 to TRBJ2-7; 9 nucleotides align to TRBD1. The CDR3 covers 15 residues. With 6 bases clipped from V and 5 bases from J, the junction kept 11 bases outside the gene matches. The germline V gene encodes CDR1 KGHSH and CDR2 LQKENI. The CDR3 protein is CASSLTGGAVNEQYF. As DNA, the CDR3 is TGTGCCAGCTCGCTCACAGGGGGCGCGGTAAACGAGCAGTACTTC. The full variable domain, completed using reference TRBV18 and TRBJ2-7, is NAGVMQNPRHLVRRRGQEARLRCSPMKGHSHVYWYRQLPEEGLKFMVYLQKENIIDESGMPKERFSAEFPKEGPSILRIQQVVRGDSAAYFCASSLTGGAVNEQYFGPGTRLTVT.

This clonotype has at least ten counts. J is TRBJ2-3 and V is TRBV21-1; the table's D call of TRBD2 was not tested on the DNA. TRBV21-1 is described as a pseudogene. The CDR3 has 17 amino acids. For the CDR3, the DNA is TGTGCCAGCAGCAAAGGACCTAGCGGGGGGGCCCCAGATACGCAGTATTTT. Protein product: CASSKGPSGGAPDTQYF.

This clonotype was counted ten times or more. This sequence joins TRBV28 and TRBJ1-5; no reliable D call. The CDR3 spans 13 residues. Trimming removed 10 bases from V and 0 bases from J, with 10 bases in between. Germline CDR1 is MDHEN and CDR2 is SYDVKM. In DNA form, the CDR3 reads TGTGCCACCGGCCGGTATAGCAATCAGCCCCAGCATTTT. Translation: CATGRYSNQPQHF. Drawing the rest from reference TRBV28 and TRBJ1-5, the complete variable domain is DVKVTQSSRYLVKRTGEKVFLECVQDMDHENMFWYRQDPGLGLRLIYFSYDVKMKEKGDIPEGYSVSREKKERFSLILESASTNQTSMYLCATGRYSNQPQHFGDGTRLSIL.

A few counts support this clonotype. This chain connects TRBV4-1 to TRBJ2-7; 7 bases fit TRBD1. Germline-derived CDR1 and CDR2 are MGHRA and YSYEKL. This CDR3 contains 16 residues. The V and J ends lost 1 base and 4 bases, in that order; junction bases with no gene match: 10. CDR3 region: CASSQVSGGTNYEQYF. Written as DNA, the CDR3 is TGCGCCAGCAGCCAAGTCTCAGGGGGTACTAATTACGAGCAGTACTTC.

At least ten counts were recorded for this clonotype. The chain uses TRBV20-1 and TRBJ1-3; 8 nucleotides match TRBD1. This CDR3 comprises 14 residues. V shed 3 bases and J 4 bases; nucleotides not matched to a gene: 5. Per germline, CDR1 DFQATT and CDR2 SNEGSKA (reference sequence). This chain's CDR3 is CSASNRGGGNTIYF. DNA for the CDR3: TGCAGTGCTAGTAACAGGGGGGGAGGAAACACCATATATTTT.

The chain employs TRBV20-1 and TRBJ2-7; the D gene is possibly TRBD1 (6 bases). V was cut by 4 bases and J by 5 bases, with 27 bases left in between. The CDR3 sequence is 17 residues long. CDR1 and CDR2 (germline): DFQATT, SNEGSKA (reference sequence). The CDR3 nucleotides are TGCAGTGCTACCCAGGGTTACAGGGTTAACTCTGGCGACGAGCAGTACTTC. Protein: CSATQGYRVNSGDEQYF.

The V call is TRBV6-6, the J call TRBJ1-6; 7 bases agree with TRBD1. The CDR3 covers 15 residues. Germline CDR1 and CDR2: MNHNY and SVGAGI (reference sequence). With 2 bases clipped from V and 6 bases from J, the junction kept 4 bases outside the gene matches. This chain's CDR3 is CASSYGTAGNSPLHF. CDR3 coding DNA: TGTGCCAGCAGTTACGGGACAGCGGGTAATTCACCCCTCCACTTT.

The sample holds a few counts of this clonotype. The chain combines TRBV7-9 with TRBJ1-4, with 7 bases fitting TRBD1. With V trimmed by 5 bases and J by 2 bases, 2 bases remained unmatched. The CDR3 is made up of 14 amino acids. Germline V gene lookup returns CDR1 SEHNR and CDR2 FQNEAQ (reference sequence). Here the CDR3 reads CASSRDSTNEKLFF. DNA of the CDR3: TGTGCCAGCAGCCGGGACAGCACTAATGAAAAACTGTTTTTT.

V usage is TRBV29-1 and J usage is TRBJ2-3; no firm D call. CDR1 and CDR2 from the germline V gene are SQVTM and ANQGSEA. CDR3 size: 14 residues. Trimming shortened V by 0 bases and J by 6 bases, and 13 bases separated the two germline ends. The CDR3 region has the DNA TGCAGCGTTGAAGATCAGGACCCCTGGGATACGCAGTATTTT. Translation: CSVEDQDPWDTQYF.

CDR3 DNA sequence: TGCGCCAGCAGCTTGGGCGGCAGGGGCGCACCCGCGACCCAGTACTTC. As protein: CASSLGGRGAPATQYF. The chain carries TRBV5-1 and TRBJ2-5; D might be TRBD1 (6 bases). V shed 0 bases and J shed 7 bases, with 19 bases lying between them. The CDR3 length is 16 residues. Germline lookup yields CDR1 SGHRS and CDR2 YFSETQ.

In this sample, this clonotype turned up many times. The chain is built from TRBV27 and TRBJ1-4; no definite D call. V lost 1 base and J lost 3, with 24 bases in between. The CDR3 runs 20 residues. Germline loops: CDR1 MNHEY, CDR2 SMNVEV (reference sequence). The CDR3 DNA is TGTGCCAGCAGTTTATTCGGACGGAAGACTGGGGTGGGTCCTAATGAAAAACTGTTTTTT. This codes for CASSLFGRKTGVGPNEKLFF.